The rows below give T cell receptor beta chains drawn from one sample of a study of response to subunit inactivated influenza vaccine. TCRdb re-analysed the RT-PCR reads in MiXCR, keeping a single row per CDR3 protein. The data contain fewer than 750,000 distinct CDR3 sequences, 11% to 15% of them singletons. The specimen comprised PBMCs from blood, sampled 11 to 12 days after vaccination. The receptors shown here come from a man between 50 and 59 years old who received an inactivated influenza vaccine. Each CDR3 is given without its conserved first and last residue. The D gene is left open where the match is weak.

d_call: TRBD1; v_call: TRBV6-2/TRBV6-3; j_call: TRBJ2-2; cdr3_aa: ASRSGTGGSLGELF
d_call: NA; v_call: TRBV27; j_call: TRBJ2-1; cdr3_aa: ASSRSIDEQF
d_call: NA; v_call: TRBV24-1; j_call: TRBJ2-2; cdr3_aa: ATSDLTQNTGELF
d_call: NA; v_call: TRBV12-3/TRBV12-4; j_call: TRBJ2-5; cdr3_aa: ASSLGGLAETQY
d_call: TRBD1; v_call: TRBV6-5; j_call: TRBJ2-1; cdr3_aa: ASSYSQGVGWEQF
d_call: NA; v_call: TRBV28; j_call: TRBJ1-5; cdr3_aa: ASRPDKRISNQPQH
d_call: NA; v_call: TRBV19; j_call: TRBJ2-2; cdr3_aa: ASTRNRDPGELF
d_call: NA; v_call: TRBV5-5; j_call: TRBJ2-7; cdr3_aa: ASSPSQGSSYEQY
d_call: TRBD1; v_call: TRBV11-3; j_call: TRBJ2-7; cdr3_aa: ASSLGDRDYEQY
d_call: TRBD1; v_call: TRBV30; j_call: TRBJ1-4; cdr3_aa: AWRTGGDEKLF
d_call: TRBD2; v_call: TRBV28; j_call: TRBJ2-7; cdr3_aa: ASSSGLSGVLTYEQY
d_call: TRBD1; v_call: TRBV7-7; j_call: TRBJ2-7; cdr3_aa: ASSLGLGGAYEQY
d_call: NA; v_call: TRBV4-2; j_call: TRBJ2-1; cdr3_aa: ASSQPGTNEQF
d_call: NA; v_call: TRBV19; j_call: TRBJ2-1; cdr3_aa: ASGKGFYNEQF
d_call: TRBD1; v_call: TRBV28; j_call: TRBJ1-5; cdr3_aa: ASSSGQGNQPQH
d_call: TRBD1; v_call: TRBV12-3/TRBV12-4; j_call: TRBJ1-6; cdr3_aa: ASSLGGQSNSPLH
d_call: NA; v_call: TRBV9; j_call: TRBJ2-7; cdr3_aa: ASSPGSLLGGEQY
d_call: TRBD1; v_call: TRBV28; j_call: TRBJ2-5; cdr3_aa: ASSLDRYRGGETQY
d_call: TRBD2; v_call: TRBV20-1; j_call: TRBJ2-5; cdr3_aa: SGLAGQETQY
d_call: NA; v_call: TRBV30; j_call: TRBJ1-1; cdr3_aa: AWSRSGTAEAF
d_call: TRBD1; v_call: TRBV28; j_call: TRBJ1-2; cdr3_aa: ASSSDRGGYGYT
d_call: NA; v_call: TRBV10-3; j_call: TRBJ1-2; cdr3_aa: AISELGERTSYT
d_call: TRBD2; v_call: TRBV25-1; j_call: TRBJ2-2; cdr3_aa: ASSDPEREVTGELF
d_call: TRBD2; v_call: TRBV29-1; j_call: TRBJ2-3; cdr3_aa: SVARGISLTDTQY
d_call: NA; v_call: TRBV19; j_call: TRBJ2-7; cdr3_aa: ASSFGLSNYEQY
d_call: NA; v_call: TRBV11-2; j_call: TRBJ2-1; cdr3_aa: ASSLSDGFLDNEQF
d_call: TRBD2; v_call: TRBV7-9; j_call: TRBJ2-2; cdr3_aa: ASSLTSGNTGELF
d_call: NA; v_call: TRBV29-1; j_call: TRBJ2-7; cdr3_aa: SVRTSRAGEQY
d_call: NA; v_call: TRBV5-1; j_call: TRBJ1-1; cdr3_aa: ASSAGSNRVWGTEAF
d_call: NA; v_call: TRBV6-2/TRBV6-3; j_call: TRBJ1-2; cdr3_aa: ASSYSSSRTVKNYGYT
d_call: TRBD2; v_call: TRBV12-3/TRBV12-4; j_call: TRBJ2-5; cdr3_aa: ASSQTPVPGGKETQY
d_call: NA; v_call: TRBV3-1; j_call: TRBJ1-3; cdr3_aa: ASSQNTPSSGNTIY
d_call: TRBD1; v_call: TRBV29-1; j_call: TRBJ2-7; cdr3_aa: SAGQGNVYEQY
d_call: TRBD2; v_call: TRBV20-1; j_call: TRBJ2-1; cdr3_aa: SARDPAGGPDSSYNEQF
d_call: NA; v_call: TRBV3-1; j_call: TRBJ1-5; cdr3_aa: ASSQDRGHPQH
d_call: NA; v_call: TRBV3-1; j_call: TRBJ2-1; cdr3_aa: ASSQKGGAYYNEQF
d_call: NA; v_call: TRBV29-1; j_call: TRBJ1-2; cdr3_aa: SVGAVSNYGYT
d_call: NA; v_call: TRBV28; j_call: TRBJ1-2; cdr3_aa: ASRSGGADYGYT
d_call: NA; v_call: TRBV3-1; j_call: TRBJ2-5; cdr3_aa: ASSQWSGVKETQY
d_call: TRBD2; v_call: TRBV29-1; j_call: TRBJ2-4; cdr3_aa: SVEVGGRRDIQY
d_call: NA; v_call: TRBV20-1; j_call: TRBJ1-1; cdr3_aa: SASLSGGTEAF
d_call: NA; v_call: TRBV19; j_call: TRBJ2-2; cdr3_aa: ASSIDHGRLRELF
d_call: TRBD1; v_call: TRBV4-1; j_call: TRBJ1-1; cdr3_aa: ASSPIGQAQEAF
d_call: NA; v_call: TRBV29-1; j_call: TRBJ2-3; cdr3_aa: SVGQGTDTQY
d_call: NA; v_call: TRBV20-1; j_call: TRBJ2-7; cdr3_aa: SARELTGGRIYEQY
d_call: TRBD1; v_call: TRBV10-2; j_call: TRBJ2-2; cdr3_aa: ASSTGVDTGELF
d_call: NA; v_call: TRBV5-5; j_call: TRBJ2-7; cdr3_aa: ASSFLPRTGVYEQY
d_call: TRBD1; v_call: TRBV7-6; j_call: TRBJ2-7; cdr3_aa: ASSLTGGHEQY
d_call: NA; v_call: TRBV29-1; j_call: TRBJ2-7; cdr3_aa: SVRDPYEQY
d_call: NA; v_call: TRBV29-1; j_call: TRBJ2-5; cdr3_aa: SVGPRGSPETQY
d_call: TRBD2; v_call: TRBV7-9; j_call: TRBJ2-1; cdr3_aa: ASSSGSYNEQF
d_call: NA; v_call: TRBV2; j_call: TRBJ2-1; cdr3_aa: ASGLGTEYNEQF
d_call: NA; v_call: TRBV5-1; j_call: TRBJ1-1; cdr3_aa: ASRRLGGYTEAF
d_call: TRBD2; v_call: TRBV7-9; j_call: TRBJ2-2; cdr3_aa: ASPGAGTGELF
d_call: NA; v_call: TRBV7-9; j_call: TRBJ2-7; cdr3_aa: ASSSRALQY
d_call: TRBD1; v_call: TRBV28; j_call: TRBJ1-1; cdr3_aa: ASTSSRGRLAF
d_call: TRBD1; v_call: TRBV20-1; j_call: TRBJ1-5; cdr3_aa: SALGQGVYQPQH
d_call: TRBD2; v_call: TRBV11-3; j_call: TRBJ2-1; cdr3_aa: ASSPRTSGSSYNEQF